This T cell receptor beta chain originates from a study of T cells after yellow fever vaccination. Whole-study context: SMART-Seq v4 Ultra Low Input handled preparation of low-cell-number fractions. Overall study findings and caveats: A large majority of primary-vaccination clones showed up again after the booster (under 98% CD4, around 85% CD8).

The length of the CDR3 is 13 residues. Trimming took off 6 bases at V and 0 bases at J, with 7 bases between the two ends. The V gene's germline CDR1 is SGHNT and CDR2 YYREEE (reference sequence). Details on this clonotype: Its antigen is undetermined.

The study made its TCR cDNA through 5'RACE template switching. That step introduced a universal primer site along with UMIs. TCRdb re-called the 5' RACE reads with MiXCR, one entry per CDR3 protein. The data hold 450,000 to 650,000 distinct CDR3 sequences, with roughly a fifth observed a single time. V usage is TRBV5-4 and J usage is TRBJ2-1; D is uncertain. Sequences were derived from PBMCs, sampled about 21 days after the first yellow fever vaccination. This sequence originates from a man aged 18 to 29 who received the YFV17D yellow fever vaccine. This CDR3 is CASTASSYNEQFF. DNA of the CDR3: TGTGCCAGCACGGCGAGCTCCTACAATGAGCAGTTCTTC.